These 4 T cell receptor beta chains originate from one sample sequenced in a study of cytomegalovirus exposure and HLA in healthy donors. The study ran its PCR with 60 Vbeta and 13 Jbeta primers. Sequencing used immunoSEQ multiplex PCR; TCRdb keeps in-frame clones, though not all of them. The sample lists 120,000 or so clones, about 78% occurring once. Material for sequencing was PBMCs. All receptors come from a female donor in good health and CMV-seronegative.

CDR3 coding DNA: TGCGCCAGCAGCCAAGATCAGGGGACTGGAAACACCATATATTTT. Protein product: CASSQDQGTGNTIYF. This chain connects TRBV4-1 to TRBJ1-3, with D possibly being TRBD1 (6 bases). Germline CDR1 MGHRA, CDR2 YSYEKL. With 0 bases removed from V and 2 bases from J, the gap between germline ends came to 8 bases. This CDR3 has 15 amino acids.

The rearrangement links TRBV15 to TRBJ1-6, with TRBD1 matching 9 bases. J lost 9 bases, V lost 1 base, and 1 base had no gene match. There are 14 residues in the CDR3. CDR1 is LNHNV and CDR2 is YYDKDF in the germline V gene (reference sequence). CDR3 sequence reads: CATSRAGQGSPLHF. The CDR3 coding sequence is TGTGCCACCAGCAGAGCGGGACAGGGTTCACCCCTCCACTTT. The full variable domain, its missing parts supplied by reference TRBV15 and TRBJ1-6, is DAMVIQNPRYQVTQFGKPVTLSCSQTLNHNVMYWYQQKSSQAPKLLFHYYDKDFNNEADTPDNFQSRRPNTSFCFLDIRSPGLGDTAMYLCATSRAGQGSPLHFGNGTRLTVT.

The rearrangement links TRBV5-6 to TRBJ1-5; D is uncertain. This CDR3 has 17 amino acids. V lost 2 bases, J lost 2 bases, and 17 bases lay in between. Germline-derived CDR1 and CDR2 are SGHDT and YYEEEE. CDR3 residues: CASSLMVPTLRNQPQHF. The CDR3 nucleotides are TGTGCCAGCAGCTTAATGGTACCGACTCTGCGCAATCAGCCCCAGCATTTT.

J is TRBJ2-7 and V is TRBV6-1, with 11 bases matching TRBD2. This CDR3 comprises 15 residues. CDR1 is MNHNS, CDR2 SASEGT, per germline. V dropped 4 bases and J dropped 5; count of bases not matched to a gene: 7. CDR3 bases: TGTGCCAGCAGTGGACTAGCGGGGTCCCCTGACGAGCAGTACTTC. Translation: CASSGLAGSPDEQYF.